The 13 T cell receptor beta chains listed next were all sequenced from one sample in a study of tumor and adjacent non-tumor tissue in lung cancer. A modified ARM-PCR protocol with three rounds of nested PCR amplified TCRbeta. TCRdb reprocessed the multiplex PCR reads via MiXCR and lists one record per CDR3 protein. The repertoire holds 60,000 to 85,000 distinct CDR3 sequences, with about three quarters as singletons. RNA was extracted from bulk tissue without any cell sorting. Sequencing was performed on lung tumor tissue. All receptors come from a woman aged 45-65 years with non-small cell lung cancer.

Comment on this clonotype: This sequence may be a read error, since a much larger clone differs from it by one base. The chain is built from TRBV20-1 and TRBJ1-5; a weak D match, TRBD1 (6 bases). CDR3 size: 12 residues. CDR1 is DFQATT and CDR2 is SNEGSKA in the germline V gene (reference sequence). DNA of the CDR3: TGCAATGCTGAGGGGGGGTTTCGGCCCCAGCATTTT. It specifies CNAEGGFRPQHF.

As for this clonotype: A read error may produce the germline difference seen at one junction end. The chain employs TRBV4-1 and TRBJ2-3; TRBD2 matches 11 bases. The CDR3 covers 17 residues. Germline CDR1 is MGHRA and CDR2 is YSYEKL. The CDR3 loop is CAGSQDPETSGKDTQYF. The CDR3 coding sequence is TGCGCCGGCAGCCAAGATCCCGAGACTAGCGGGAAAGATACGCAGTATTTT.

As regards this clonotype: Relative to the germline gene, one junction end is altered; a read error may explain this. The V gene is TRBV4-3, the J gene TRBJ1-1; possibly TRBD1 for D (5 bases). The CDR3 totals 12 residues. Germline CDR1 is LGHNA and CDR2 is YSLEER. As DNA, the CDR3 is TGCGCCAGCTCGAGGGATGGGACTGATGCTTTCTTT. It yields the protein CASSRDGTDAFF.

Concerning this clonotype: At one of its ends the junction is not consistent with the germline gene, which may arise from a read error. The rearrangement uses TRBV12-3 or TRBV12-4 and TRBJ2-5, with D uncertain. The CDR3 covers 14 residues. CDR3 amino acids: CASSHRGAEENQYF. The CDR3 nucleotides are TGTGCCAGCAGCCACCGCGGAGCAGAAGAGAACCAGTACTTC.

CDR3 nucleotide sequence: TGTGCCAGCAGTGAAACTTCAAGGAACGAGCAGTACTTC. This translates into CASSETSRNEQYF. J is TRBJ2-7 and V is TRBV6-1; D call uncertain. Trimming pared 2 bases from V and 5 bases from J, leaving 10 bases between. Germline values: CDR1 MNHNS, CDR2 SASEGT. CDR3 size: 13 residues.

Points on this clonotype: Lacking the conserved final phenylalanine or tryptophan, this CDR3 likely reflects a read error. The chain combines TRBV12-3 or TRBV12-4 with TRBJ2-6; 8 nucleotides agree with TRBD1. CDR3 size: 19 residues. CDR3 region: CVSSAQTGAGLSGANVLTI. The DNA for the CDR3 is TGTGTCAGCAGTGCTCAGACAGGGGCTGGGCTCTCTGGGGCCAACGTCCTGACTATC.

The chain carries TRBV9 and TRBJ1-1; tentatively, D is TRBD1 (6 bases). This CDR3 contains 12 residues. The ends were cut back, 4 bases at V and 10 bases at J, with 14 bases in the middle. The germline V gene encodes CDR1 SGDLS and CDR2 YYNGEE. CDR3: CASSRGGGRAFF. Here the CDR3 DNA reads TGTGCCAGCAGCAGGGGGGGTGGGAGAGCTTTCTTT.

The rearrangement links TRBV5-6 to TRBJ1-1; D is unresolved. Germline-derived CDR1 and CDR2 are SGHDT and YYEEEE. V was clipped by 7 bases and J by 11 bases, with 18 bases between them. The CDR3 extends over 12 amino acids. CDR3 nucleotide sequence: TGTGCCAGCGGCCTCGGACGCATTGAGGCTTTCTTT. Translated: CASGLGRIEAFF.

To note about this clonotype: Mismatch with germline at one junction end may stem from a read error. CDR3 DNA sequence: TGCGCCAGCAGCTTGTCCATAACGGGAGGAGGCACAGATACTCAGTATTTT. This codes for CASSLSITGGGTDTQYF. The chain links TRBV5-1 to TRBJ2-3; 7 bases match TRBD2. CDR1 SGHRS and CDR2 YFSETQ come from the germline V gene. This CDR3 has 17 residues. The whole variable domain, remainder taken from reference TRBV5-1 and TRBJ2-3, is KAGVTQTPRYLIKTRGQQVTLSCSPISGHRSVSWYQQTPGQGLQFLFEYFSETQRNKGNFPGRFSGRQFSNSRSEMNVSTLELGDSALYLCASSLSITGGGTDTQYFGPGTRLTVL.

This clonotype was seen at least ten times. The chain joins TRBV28 to TRBJ2-7; TRBD1 aligns across 8 bases. Trimming cost V 2 bases and J 2 bases; bases outside gene matches: 8. Germline assignment: CDR1 MDHEN and CDR2 SYDVKM. This CDR3 contains 16 residues. The CDR3 region has the DNA TGTGCCAGCAGTTTAGCTGGACAGGGTGGACCCTACGAGCAGTACTTC. Amino acid sequence: CASSLAGQGGPYEQYF.

The gene calls are TRBV20-1 and TRBJ2-6; no definite D call. V was shortened by 4 bases and J by 1 base, with 11 bases between the two germline ends. Germline V gene sequence: CDR1 DFQATT, CDR2 SNEGSKA (reference sequence). The CDR3 length is 15 residues. CDR3 DNA sequence: TGCAGTGCTAATAAGCGTAGGTCTGGGGCCAACGTCCTGACTTTC. It specifies CSANKRRSGANVLTF.

The table lists this clonotype with a few counts. This sequence joins TRBV6-1 and TRBJ2-7, with D maybe TRBD2 (6 bases). The germline V gene has CDR1 MNHNS and CDR2 SASEGT. V gave up 3 bases and J gave up 2 bases, with 14 bases separating them. This CDR3 spans 15 amino acids. This CDR3 is CASSEGLAGTYEQYF. The CDR3 nucleotides read TGTGCCAGCAGTGAGGGACTCGCGGGCACCTACGAGCAGTACTTC.

A note on this clonotype: This may arise from a read error, as a much more abundant clone is one base away. The rearrangement links TRBV6-6 to TRBJ1-2; D may be TRBD1 (6 bases). CDR1 and CDR2 (germline): MNHNY, SVGAGI (reference sequence). The CDR3 runs 14 residues. The CDR3: CASSPGTTNYDYTF. CDR3 nucleotide sequence: TGTGCCAGCAGTCCTGGGACAACAAACTATGACTACACCTTC.